The 23 T cell receptor beta chains presented below share a single source sample, sequenced in a study of blood T cell repertoires in COVID-19. Assay: immunoSEQ multiplex PCR; the TCRdb copy retains only in-frame clones and omits some. In the table there are 200,000 to 300,000 clones, 70% to 90% of which are singletons. Sequencing was carried out using peripheral blood. The receptor set was obtained from a woman aged 50 to 65 with acute or convalescent COVID-19.

The chain recombines TRBV30 with TRBJ1-2; the match to TRBD1 covers 7 bases. In germline, CDR1 is GTSNPN, CDR2 SVGIG (reference sequence). V shed 4 bases and J 1 base; nucleotides not matched to a gene: 9. The CDR3 contains 15 residues. In DNA, the CDR3 is TGTGCCTGGATCGGGGACAGATTCCTTAACTATGGCTACACCTTC. Translation: CAWIGDRFLNYGYTF.

V gene TRBV27 combines with J gene TRBJ1-6; 7 nucleotides line up with TRBD1. In germline, CDR1 is MNHEY, CDR2 SMNVEV (reference sequence). The CDR3 length is 14 residues. The junction had 5 bases not matched to a gene; V was cut back by 4 bases and J by 8 bases. The CDR3 DNA reads TGTGCCAGCAGTTCACAGGGGAGTTATTCACCCCTCCACTTT. It translates to CASSSQGSYSPLHF.

V usage is TRBV7-9 and J usage is TRBJ2-7; 8 bases match TRBD1. With 4 bases clipped from V and 2 bases from J, the junction kept 7 bases outside the gene matches. This CDR3 contains 15 residues. CDR1 and CDR2 (germline): SEHNR, FQNEAQ (reference sequence). CDR3 sequence reads: CASSSRQGPAYEQYF. For the CDR3, the DNA is TGTGCCAGCAGCTCCCGACAGGGGCCTGCCTACGAGCAGTACTTC.

The chain recombines TRBV7-2 with TRBJ1-1, with TRBD1 matching over 8 bases. The CDR3 runs 16 residues. V was clipped by 4 bases and J by 1 base; unmatched bases: 8. Germline V gene lookup returns CDR1 SGHTA and CDR2 FQGNSA. The CDR3 spells CASSSRGQGQNTEAFF. The CDR3 nucleotides are TGTGCCAGCAGCTCCCGTGGACAGGGACAGAACACTGAAGCTTTCTTT.

The genes are TRBV2 and TRBJ2-7, with TRBD2 matching over 15 bases. This CDR3 is 16 amino acids long. Germline CDR1 SNHLY, CDR2 FYNNEI. J was trimmed by 0 bases and V by 5 bases; bases with no gene match: 2. The CDR3 nucleotides read TGTGCCAGCAGTCCGGGACTAGCGGGAGGCTCCTACGAGCAGTACTTC. Protein: CASSPGLAGGSYEQYF.

The chain uses TRBV9 and TRBJ1-1; 7 bases are a match to TRBD1. Germline CDR1 reads SGDLS; CDR2 reads YYNGEE. J gave up 0 bases and V 4 bases, and 3 bases lay outside the gene matches. The CDR3 sequence is 14 residues long. CDR3 amino acids: CASSWDSLNTEAFF. The CDR3, as DNA: TGTGCCAGCAGCTGGGACAGCTTGAACACTGAAGCTTTCTTT.

The gene calls are TRBV27 and TRBJ1-2, with 8 bases fitting TRBD1. CDR1 and CDR2 (germline): MNHEY, SMNVEV (reference sequence). The V and J ends lost 7 bases and 7 bases, in that order; junction bases with no gene match: 8. The length of the CDR3 is 13 residues. This chain's CDR3 is CASTTTDRAGYTF. CDR3 DNA: TGTGCCAGCACAACCACGGACAGGGCTGGCTACACCTTC.

The V gene is TRBV4-2, the J gene TRBJ2-3; unclear D gene. CDR1 and CDR2 (germline): LGHNA, YNFKEQ. V was clipped by 2 bases and J by 2 bases, with 8 bases between them. CDR3 size: 14 residues. CDR3 coding DNA: TGTGCCAGCAGCCAACCGGAGAACACAGATACGCAGTATTTT. Amino acids: CASSQPENTDTQYF.

The chain's CDR3 is CASSSAGGEQYF. The CDR3 DNA sequence: TGTGCCAGCAGCTCCGCAGGGGGCGAGCAGTACTTC. This chain uses TRBV7-3 with TRBJ2-7, with 7 bases that match TRBD1. CDR1 and CDR2 (germline): SGHTA, FQGTGA. The CDR3 consists of 12 residues. V shed 4 bases, J shed 6 bases, and the junction held 3 bases outside the gene matches.

This clone was detected many times. This CDR3 is also generated by other DNA sequences in the sample. The rearrangement joins TRBV5-1 to TRBJ2-1; 8 bases are a match to TRBD2. The CDR3 loop spans 14 amino acids. V trimming: 0 bases; J trimming: 7 bases; junction bases outside the gene matches: 3. Germline V CDR1 and CDR2: SGHRS, YFSETQ. The CDR3 nucleotides are TGCGCCAGCAGCTTGGCACTAGCGGCAAATGAGCAGTTCTTC. It is translated as CASSLALAANEQFF.

The rearrangement uses TRBV10-2 and TRBJ2-7, with 7 bases matching TRBD2. V gave up 6 bases and J gave up 4 bases; unmatched junction bases: 6. The CDR3 contains 13 residues. The V gene's germline CDR1 is WSHSY and CDR2 SAAADI. CDR3 in amino acids: CASRKGREYEQYF. In nucleotides, the CDR3 is TGCGCCAGCAGAAAGGGGCGGGAGTACGAGCAGTACTTC.

CDR3 DNA sequence: TGTGCCAGCAACAGACAGGGGGAGACTGAAGCTTTCTTT. Translating gives CASNRQGETEAFF. V is TRBV12-3 or TRBV12-4 and J is TRBJ1-1; 9 positions match TRBD1. With V trimmed by 7 bases and J by 5 bases, 5 bases remained unmatched. This CDR3 is built from 13 residues.

This chain links TRBV24-1 with TRBJ1-4; TRBD1 matches at 10 bases. V shed 4 bases, J shed 6 bases, and the junction held 4 bases outside the gene matches. In germline, CDR1 is KGHDR, CDR2 SFDVKD. CDR3 size: 15 residues. CDR3 DNA: TGTGCCACCAGTGACGCCGGGACAGGGGATGAAAAACTGTTTTTT. Protein sequence: CATSDAGTGDEKLFF.

The V gene is TRBV5-1, the J gene TRBJ2-4; TRBD1 aligns across 7 bases. Per the germline V gene, CDR1 is SGHRS and CDR2 is YFSETQ. The CDR3 covers 15 residues. J was trimmed by 5 bases and V by 2 bases; bases with no gene match: 7. The CDR3 reads CASSLTGVAENIQYF. For the CDR3, the DNA is TGCGCCAGCAGCTTAACAGGGGTGGCGGAAAACATTCAGTACTTC.

The sample holds a few counts of this clone. DNA of the CDR3: TGTGCCAGCAGCCGGGGGACAGAGCCTTGGGGCTACACCTTC. It yields the protein CASSRGTEPWGYTF. The rearrangement uses TRBV5-5 and TRBJ1-2; the match to TRBD1 covers 7 bases. With V trimmed by 4 bases and J by 8 bases, 11 bases remained unmatched. This CDR3 has 14 residues. Germline V gene data show CDR1 as SGHKS and CDR2 as YYEKEE (reference sequence).

The chain recombines TRBV10-3 with TRBJ2-1; D is possibly TRBD1 (7 bases). The CDR3 length is 14 residues. V was shortened by 10 bases and J by 7 bases, with 20 bases between the two germline ends. Germline lookup yields CDR1 ENHRY and CDR2 SYGVKD. The chain's CDR3 is CATRWRGLVNEQFF. Written as DNA, the CDR3 is TGTGCCACTCGATGGAGGGGGCTGGTAAATGAGCAGTTCTTC.

The chain links TRBV27 to TRBJ2-1; D not resolved. This CDR3 spans 12 amino acids. Trimming shortened V by 5 bases and J by 7 bases, and 9 bases separated the two germline ends. CDR1 is MNHEY, CDR2 SMNVEV, per germline (reference sequence). The CDR3 sequence: CASSRSWNEQFF. CDR3 DNA sequence: TGTGCCAGCAGTCGTAGCTGGAATGAGCAGTTCTTC.

The chain combines TRBV7-2 with TRBJ1-5, with TRBD1 matching over 7 bases. This CDR3 comprises 15 residues. Germline V gene lookup returns CDR1 SGHTA and CDR2 FQGNSA. Trimming took 6 bases from V and 3 from J; bases not matched to a gene: 8. CDR3 sequence (DNA): TGTGCCAGCAGTTCCCGACAGGGTTTCAATCAGCCCCAGCATTTT. Its translation: CASSSRQGFNQPQHF.

This clone was counted a single time. The chain recombines TRBV6-5 with TRBJ1-1, with TRBD1 as a possible D gene (6 bases). The CDR3 has 12 residues. V shed 9 bases and J shed 5 bases, with 13 bases lying between them. The germline gives CDR1 MNHEY, CDR2 SVGAGI. The CDR3 region is CASSKGGTEAFF. DNA for the CDR3: TGTGCCAGTTCCAAGGGGGGGACTGAAGCTTTCTTT.

This chain uses TRBV2 with TRBJ2-1, with TRBD2 identical over 10 bases. The CDR3 spans 17 residues. V trimming: 5 bases; J trimming: 6 bases; junction bases outside the gene matches: 13. Germline CDR1 and CDR2: SNHLY and FYNNEI. The CDR3 loop reads CASSPSVAGGTSNEQFF. The CDR3 bases are TGTGCCAGCAGTCCCTCAGTAGCGGGAGGAACGAGCAATGAGCAGTTCTTC.

This sequence joins TRBV7-9 and TRBJ1-4; D is uncertain. This CDR3 is built from 12 residues. The germline V and J ends were trimmed by 5 bases and 7 bases, with 8 bases remaining between them. Looked up from germline, CDR1 is SEHNR and CDR2 is FQNEAQ (reference sequence). The CDR3 sequence: CASSRPSEKLFF. In DNA form, the CDR3 reads TGTGCCAGCAGCCGTCCTAGTGAAAAACTGTTTTTT.

The V gene is TRBV19, the J gene TRBJ1-2, with D perhaps matching TRBD1 (6 bases). This CDR3 region has 14 residues. V lost 3 bases and J 4 bases, leaving 12 bases between the germline ends. Germline V CDR1 and CDR2: LNHDA, SQIVND (reference sequence). CDR3 residues: CASSMETGFYGYTF. For the CDR3, the DNA is TGTGCCAGTAGTATGGAAACAGGGTTCTATGGCTACACCTTC.

The rearrangement links TRBV19 to TRBJ2-1; the match to TRBD2 covers 9 bases. V dropped 5 bases and J dropped 6; count of bases not matched to a gene: 8. Germline loops: CDR1 LNHDA, CDR2 SQIVND (reference sequence). This CDR3 has 15 amino acids. CDR3 region: CASSPGTSIGNEQFF. The CDR3 DNA reads TGTGCCAGTAGTCCCGGGACTAGCATAGGCAATGAGCAGTTCTTC.